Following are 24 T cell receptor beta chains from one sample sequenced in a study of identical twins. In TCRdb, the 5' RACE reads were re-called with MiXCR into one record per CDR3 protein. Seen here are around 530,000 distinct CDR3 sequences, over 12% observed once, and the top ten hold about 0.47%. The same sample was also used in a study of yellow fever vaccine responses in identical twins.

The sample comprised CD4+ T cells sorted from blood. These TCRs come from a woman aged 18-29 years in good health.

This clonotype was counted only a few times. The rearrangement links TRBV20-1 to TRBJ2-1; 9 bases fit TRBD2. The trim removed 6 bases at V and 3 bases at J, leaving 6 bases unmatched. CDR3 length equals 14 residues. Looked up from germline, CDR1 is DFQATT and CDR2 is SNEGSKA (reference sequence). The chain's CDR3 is CSARGGALYNEQFF. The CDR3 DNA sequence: TGCAGTGCCCGCGGGGGGGCCCTCTACAATGAGCAGTTCTTC.

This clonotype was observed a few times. The CDR3 loop reads CASSLWVPAEKPYEQYF. The CDR3 region has the DNA TGTGCCAGCAGCTTATGGGTCCCGGCGGAAAAGCCCTACGAGCAGTACTTC. The chain joins TRBV7-8 to TRBJ2-7; D unclear. The CDR3 is made up of 17 amino acids. In germline, CDR1 is SGHVS, CDR2 FQNEAQ. Trimming stripped 2 bases from V and 2 bases from J, with 19 bases between.

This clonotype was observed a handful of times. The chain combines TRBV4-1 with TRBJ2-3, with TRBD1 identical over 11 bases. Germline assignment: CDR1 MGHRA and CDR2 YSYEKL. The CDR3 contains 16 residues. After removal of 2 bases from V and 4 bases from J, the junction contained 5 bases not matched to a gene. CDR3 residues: CASSQIPGQGADTQYF. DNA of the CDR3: TGCGCCAGCAGCCAAATCCCGGGACAGGGGGCAGATACGCAGTATTTT.

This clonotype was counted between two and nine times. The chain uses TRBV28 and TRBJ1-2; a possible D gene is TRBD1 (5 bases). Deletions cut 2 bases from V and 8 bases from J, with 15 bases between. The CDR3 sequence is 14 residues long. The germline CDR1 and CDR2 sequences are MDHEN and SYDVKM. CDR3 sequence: CASSLTGAVRGYTF. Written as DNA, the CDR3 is TGTGCCAGCAGTTTAACCGGGGCAGTCCGGGGCTACACCTTC.

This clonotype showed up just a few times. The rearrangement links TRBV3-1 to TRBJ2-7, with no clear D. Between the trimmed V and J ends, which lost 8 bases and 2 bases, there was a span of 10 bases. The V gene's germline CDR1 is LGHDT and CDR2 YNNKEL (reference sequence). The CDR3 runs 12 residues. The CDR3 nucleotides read TGTGCCAGCGGACCCGTGCCCTACGAGCAGTACTTC. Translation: CASGPVPYEQYF.

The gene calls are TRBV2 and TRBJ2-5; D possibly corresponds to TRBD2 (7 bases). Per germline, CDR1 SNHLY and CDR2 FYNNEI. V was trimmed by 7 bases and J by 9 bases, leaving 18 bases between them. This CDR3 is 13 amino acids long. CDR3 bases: TGTGCCAGCATCCCCGGGGCGGGGGCCCCCCAGTACTTC. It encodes CASIPGAGAPQYF.

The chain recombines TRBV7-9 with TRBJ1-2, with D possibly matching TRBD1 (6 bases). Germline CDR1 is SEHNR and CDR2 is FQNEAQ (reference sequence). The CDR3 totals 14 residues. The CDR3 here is CGVGGAITAYGYTF. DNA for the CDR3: TGTGGAGTGGGGGGGGCAATCACTGCCTATGGCTACACCTTC.

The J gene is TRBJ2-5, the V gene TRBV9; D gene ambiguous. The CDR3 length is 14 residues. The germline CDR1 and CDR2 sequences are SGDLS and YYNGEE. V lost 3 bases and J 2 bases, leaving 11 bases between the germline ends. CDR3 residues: CASSAMVGQETQYF. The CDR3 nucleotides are TGTGCCAGCAGCGCAATGGTGGGGCAAGAGACCCAGTACTTC.

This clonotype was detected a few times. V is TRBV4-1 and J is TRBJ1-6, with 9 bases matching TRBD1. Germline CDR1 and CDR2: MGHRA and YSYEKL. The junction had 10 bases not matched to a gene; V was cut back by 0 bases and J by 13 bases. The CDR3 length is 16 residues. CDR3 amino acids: CASSQDPGQGPAPLHF. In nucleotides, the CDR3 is TGCGCCAGCAGCCAAGACCCCGGACAGGGGCCTGCTCCCCTCCACTTT.

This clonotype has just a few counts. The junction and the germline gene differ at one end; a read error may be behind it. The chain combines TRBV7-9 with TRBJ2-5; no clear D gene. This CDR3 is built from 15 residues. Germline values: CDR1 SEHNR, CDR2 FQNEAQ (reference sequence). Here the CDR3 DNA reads TGTGCCAGCAGCTTAGGTTGGGGTATCCAAGAGACCCACTACTTC. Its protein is CASSLGWGIQETHYF.

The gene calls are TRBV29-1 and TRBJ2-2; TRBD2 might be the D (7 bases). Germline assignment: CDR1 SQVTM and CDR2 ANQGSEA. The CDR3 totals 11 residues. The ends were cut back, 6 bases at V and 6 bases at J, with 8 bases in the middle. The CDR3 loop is CSVGGPGELFF. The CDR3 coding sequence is TGCAGCGTCGGGGGGCCCGGGGAGCTGTTTTTT.

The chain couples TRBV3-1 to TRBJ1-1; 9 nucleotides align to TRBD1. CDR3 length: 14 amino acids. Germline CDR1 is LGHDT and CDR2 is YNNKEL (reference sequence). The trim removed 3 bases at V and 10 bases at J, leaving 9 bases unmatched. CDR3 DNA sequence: TGTGCCAGCAGCCAGGATGGGACAGGGCCGGCAGCTTTCTTT. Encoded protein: CASSQDGTGPAAFF.

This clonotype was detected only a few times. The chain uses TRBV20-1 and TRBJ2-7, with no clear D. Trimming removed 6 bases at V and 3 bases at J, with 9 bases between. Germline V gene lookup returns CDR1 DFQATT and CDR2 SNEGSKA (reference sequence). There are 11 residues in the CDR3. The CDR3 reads CSAIGNYEQYF. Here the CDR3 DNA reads TGCAGTGCCATAGGAAACTACGAGCAGTACTTC.

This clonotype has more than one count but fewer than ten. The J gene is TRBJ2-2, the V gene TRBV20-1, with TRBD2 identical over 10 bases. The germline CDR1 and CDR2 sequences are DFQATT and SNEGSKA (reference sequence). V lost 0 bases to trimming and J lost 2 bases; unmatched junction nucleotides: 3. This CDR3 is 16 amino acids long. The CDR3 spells CSARDLLAGNTGELFF. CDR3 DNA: TGCAGTGCTAGAGATCTACTAGCGGGAAACACCGGGGAGCTGTTTTTT.

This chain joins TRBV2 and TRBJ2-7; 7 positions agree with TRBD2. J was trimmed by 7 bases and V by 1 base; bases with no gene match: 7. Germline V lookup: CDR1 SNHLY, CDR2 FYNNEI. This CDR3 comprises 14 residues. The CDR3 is CASSEGRLALEQYF. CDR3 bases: TGTGCCAGCAGTGAAGGGAGACTAGCTTTGGAGCAGTACTTC.

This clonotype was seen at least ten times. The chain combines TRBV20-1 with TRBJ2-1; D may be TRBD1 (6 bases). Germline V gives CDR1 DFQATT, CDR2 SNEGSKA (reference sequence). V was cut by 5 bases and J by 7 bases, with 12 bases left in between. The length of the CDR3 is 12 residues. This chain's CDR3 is CSASTGINEQFF. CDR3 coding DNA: TGCAGTGCTTCAACAGGGATAAATGAGCAGTTCTTC.

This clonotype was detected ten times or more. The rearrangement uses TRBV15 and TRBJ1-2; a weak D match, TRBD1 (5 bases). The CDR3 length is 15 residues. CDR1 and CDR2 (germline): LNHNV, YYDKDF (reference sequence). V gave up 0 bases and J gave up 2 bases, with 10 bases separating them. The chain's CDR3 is CATSRDSPGNYGYTF. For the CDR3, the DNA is TGTGCCACCAGCAGAGATTCGCCAGGGAACTATGGCTACACCTTC.

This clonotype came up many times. CDR3 protein: CASSNRQGNTGELFF. The CDR3 bases are TGTGCCAGCAGCAACCGACAGGGGAACACCGGGGAGCTGTTTTTT. The chain has TRBV7-3 and TRBJ2-2, with 7 nucleotides matching TRBD1. V gave up 5 bases and J gave up 1 base; unmatched junction bases: 4. Germline loops: CDR1 SGHTA, CDR2 FQGTGA. This CDR3 spans 15 amino acids.

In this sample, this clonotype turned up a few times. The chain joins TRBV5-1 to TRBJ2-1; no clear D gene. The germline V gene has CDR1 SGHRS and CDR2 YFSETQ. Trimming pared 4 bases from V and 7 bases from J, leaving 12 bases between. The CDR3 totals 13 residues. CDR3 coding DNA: TGCGCCAGCAGCATACCACAAGGGAATGAGCAGTTCTTC. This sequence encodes CASSIPQGNEQFF.

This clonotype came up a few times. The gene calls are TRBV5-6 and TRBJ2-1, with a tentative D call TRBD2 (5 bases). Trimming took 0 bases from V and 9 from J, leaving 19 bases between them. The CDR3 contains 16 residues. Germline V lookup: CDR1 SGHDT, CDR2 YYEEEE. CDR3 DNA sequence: TGTGCCAGCAGCTTGGAGATGGCTGCGGGCTACGGTGAGCAGTTCTTC. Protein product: CASSLEMAAGYGEQFF. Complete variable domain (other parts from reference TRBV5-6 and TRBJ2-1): DAGVTQSPTHLIKTRGQQVTLRCSPKSGHDTVSWYQQALGQGPQFIFQYYEEEERQRGNFPDRFSGHQFPNYSSELNVNALLLGDSALYLCASSLEMAAGYGEQFFGPGTRLTVL.

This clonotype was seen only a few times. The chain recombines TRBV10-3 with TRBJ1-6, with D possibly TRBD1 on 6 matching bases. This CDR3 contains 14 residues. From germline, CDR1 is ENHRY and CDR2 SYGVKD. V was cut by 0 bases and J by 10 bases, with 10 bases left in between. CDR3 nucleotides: TGTGCCATCAGTGAGTCTACAGGGCTGTCACCCCTCCACTTT. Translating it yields CAISESTGLSPLHF.

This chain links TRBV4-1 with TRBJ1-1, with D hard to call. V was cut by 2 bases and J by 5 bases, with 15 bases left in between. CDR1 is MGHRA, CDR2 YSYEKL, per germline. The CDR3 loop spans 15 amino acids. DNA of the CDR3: TGCGCCAGCAGCCAAACCCAGGAAATCGTTACTGAAGCTTTCTTT. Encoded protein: CASSQTQEIVTEAFF.

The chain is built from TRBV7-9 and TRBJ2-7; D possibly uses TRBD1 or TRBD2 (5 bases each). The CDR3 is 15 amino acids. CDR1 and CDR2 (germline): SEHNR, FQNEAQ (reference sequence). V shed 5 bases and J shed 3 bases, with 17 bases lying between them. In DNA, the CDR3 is TGTGCCAGCAGCCCTTTTTTGGCAGGGAGCTACGAGCAGTACTTC. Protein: CASSPFLAGSYEQYF.

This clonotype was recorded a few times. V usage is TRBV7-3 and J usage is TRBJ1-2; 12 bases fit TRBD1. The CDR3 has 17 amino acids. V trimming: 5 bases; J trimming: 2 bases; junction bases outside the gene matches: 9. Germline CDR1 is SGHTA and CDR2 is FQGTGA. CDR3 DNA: TGTGCCAGCAGCCCAACCGGGACAGGGGGCCGAAACTATGGCTACACCTTC. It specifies CASSPTGTGGRNYGYTF.